These T cell receptor beta chains were read from a single sample in a study of T cell repertoires in cytomegalovirus infection. Antigen specificity for these receptors is unknown. MiXCR, run by TCRdb on the reads, gives a single entry per CDR3 protein. The table records under 150,000 distinct CDR3 sequences, more than 20% of them present only once. Material for sequencing was PBMCs, sequenced either directly or after in vitro stimulation (not recorded which). The source is a human donor in good health (CMV status not recorded). Some clones in this sample may be carry-over from other donors' samples. The CDR3 runs from the conserved cysteine through the conserved F or W. Fields, in order: D gene, J gene, clone size, V gene, CDR3 protein, CDR3 DNA. D genes are given only for firm matches. Clone size, where shown, is once, few, many, or a class for clones that have expanded.

TRBD2	TRBJ2-3	few	TRBV20-1	CSGSGDSTDTQYF	TGCAGTGGAAGCGGGGATAGCACAGATACGCAGTATTTT
TRBD2	TRBJ2-2	many	TRBV7-9	CASSRLAGNTGELFF	TGTGCCAGCAGCCGACTAGCGGGGAACACCGGGGAGCTGTTTTTT
-	TRBJ2-3	few	TRBV6-1	CASSESGTLDTQYF	TGTGCCAGCAGTGAATCAGGGACCTTAGATACGCAGTATTTT
-	TRBJ1-1	many	TRBV14	CASSQDRTTKTF	TGTGCCAGCAGCCAAGACAGGACGACTAAAACCTTT
-	TRBJ1-5	-	TRBV28	CASSSHQPQHF	TGTGCCAGCAGTTCCCATCAGCCCCAGCATTTT
TRBD2	TRBJ2-1	-	TRBV2	CASYSGSGLFF	TGTGCCAGCTATAGCGGGAGCGGGCTGTTCTTC
TRBD1	TRBJ1-2	many	TRBV28	CASTGQGGANYGYTF	TGTGCCAGCACCGGACAGGGGGGTGCTAACTATGGCTACACCTTC
-	TRBJ2-5	few	TRBV6-2/TRBV6-3	CASSYRRDQYF	TGTGCCAGCAGTTACAGGAGGGACCAGTACTTC
-	TRBJ1-6	few	TRBV4-1	CASSQEREGSPLHF	TGCGCCAGCAGCCAAGAAAGGGAGGGTTCACCCCTCCACTTT
-	TRBJ2-1	-	TRBV7-2	CASRPTGGPNEQFF	TGTGCCAGCAGGCCAACCGGGGGCCCCAATGAGCAGTTCTTC
TRBD2	TRBJ2-3	-	TRBV20-1	CSAKPGTSGKADTQYF	TGCAGTGCTAAACCTGGGACTAGCGGGAAGGCAGATACGCAGTATTTT
TRBD1	TRBJ1-1	-	TRBV4-1	CASSQVGQGVARAFF	TGCGCCAGCAGCCAAGTGGGACAGGGTGTGGCGAGGGCTTTCTTT
-	TRBJ2-1	-	TRBV15	CATSRVARGGNEQFF	TGTGCCACCAGCAGAGTAGCCAGGGGCGGCAATGAGCAGTTCTTC
TRBD1	TRBJ2-1	once	TRBV5-1	CASSFTGTGIEQFF	TGCGCCAGCAGCTTCACCGGGACAGGGATTGAGCAGTTCTTC
TRBD1	TRBJ2-1	-	TRBV5-5	CASSQGQGYDEQFF	TGTGCCAGCAGCCAAGGACAGGGTTACGATGAGCAGTTCTTC
-	TRBJ2-1	many	TRBV7-8	CASSLGRSREQFF	TGTGCCAGCAGCTTAGGGCGGAGCCGCGAGCAGTTCTTC
-	TRBJ1-5	-	TRBV19	CASSGTGGQPQHF	TGTGCCAGCAGCGGGACGGGAGGGCAGCCCCAGCATTTT
-	TRBJ1-1	few	TRBV4-1	CASSQGASLNTEAFF	TGCGCCAGCAGCCAAGGGGCTTCCCTGAACACTGAAGCTTTCTTT
-	TRBJ2-1	-	TRBV10-3	CAIRGLSEQFF	TGTGCCATCAGGGGCCTTAGTGAGCAGTTCTTC